These T cell receptor beta chains were read from a single sample in a study of lymphopenia after photon versus proton radiotherapy. Sequencing was performed with immunoSEQ multiplex PCR; in TCRdb, only in-frame clones are kept and a portion is missing. Of tens of thousands of clones listed, approximately 83% are singletons. The sequencing here drew on peripheral blood, taken from a patient treated with photon-based radiotherapy. These receptor sequences come from a middle-aged man with gastric cancer. The CDR3 runs from the conserved cysteine through the conserved F or W. Each record gives: clone size, V gene, D gene, J gene, CDR3 protein, CDR3 DNA. The D gene is left open where the match is weak. The size field is filled for only some rows; it gives once, few, many or a size class.

-	TRBV19	-	TRBJ1-1	CASSIKSIGTNTEAFF	TGTGCCAGTAGTATAAAGTCAATAGGTACGAACACTGAAGCTTTCTTT
-	TRBV6-1	-	TRBJ1-3	CASSAPGRATRGFSGNTIYF	TGTGCCAGCAGTGCTCCGGGGCGTGCCACCCGCGGGTTTTCGGGAAACACCATATATTTT
-	TRBV7-9	TRBD1	TRBJ1-1	CASSGQGGNTEAFF	TGTGCCAGCAGCGGACAGGGAGGGAACACTGAAGCTTTCTTT
-	TRBV19	TRBD1	TRBJ1-1	CASRPTGEGADTEAFF	TGTGCCAGTAGACCCACAGGAGAGGGGGCGGACACTGAAGCTTTCTTT
-	TRBV7-9	TRBD1	TRBJ2-7	CASSFRAGGVEQYF	TGTGCCAGCAGCTTTAGGGCAGGGGGCGTCGAGCAGTACTTC
-	TRBV6-6	-	TRBJ2-7	CASNFGTPDYEQYF	TGTGCCAGCAACTTCGGGACTCCTGACTACGAGCAGTACTTC
once	TRBV7-8	-	TRBJ2-1	CASSPTGGARYEQFF	TGTGCCAGCAGCCCCACCGGGGGAGCCCGGTATGAGCAGTTCTTC
-	TRBV30	-	TRBJ1-5	CAWRVPGGGNQPQHF	TGTGCCTGGAGGGTGCCCGGGGGGGGCAATCAGCCCCAGCATTTT
-	TRBV7-6	-	TRBJ2-2	CASSLVEGAGTGELFF	TGTGCCAGCAGCTTAGTGGAGGGGGCGGGCACCGGGGAGCTGTTTTTT
-	TRBV7-9	-	TRBJ2-7	CASSLGRRTSSYEQYF	TGTGCCAGCAGCTTAGGGAGGAGGACAAGCTCCTACGAGCAGTACTTC